This T cell receptor (beta chain) came from a study of shared clonotypes between healthy human individuals. On the study more broadly: Each donor contributed plates that comprised three CD4 naive, three CD4 memory, two CD8 naive and one CD8 memory.

TCRdb keeps only in-frame clones here, not all; method: immunoSEQ multiplex PCR. The sample carries millions of clones, about 92% recorded once. The naive CD8 fraction comprised CD45RO-negative cells positively selected for CCR7 and excluded terminally differentiated effector memory CD45RA+ cells. Study-level findings and limits: Generally, naive subsets (rather than memory subsets) showed larger estimated richness. Of the naive CD4 clonotypes, roughly 5% were shared across several donors.

This clone has a single count. The antigen remains undetermined. The origin of this receptor is a young man in good health. Some clones in this sample may be carry-over from other donors' samples. The sample comprised naive CD8+ T cells from PBMCs.

CDR3 bases: TGCGCCAGCAGCCCCGGAGGCGGGAAGGGGTTAGATACGCAGTATTTT. Translated: CASSPGGGKGLDTQYF. The chain combines TRBV4-1 with TRBJ2-3, with a possible D match to TRBD2 (6 bases). CDR3 length equals 16 residues. Trimming removed 4 bases at V and 5 bases at J, with 19 bases between. Germline CDR1 reads MGHRA; CDR2 reads YSYEKL.